This T cell receptor beta chain is from a study of CD8 T cells in ankylosing spondylitis. General study points: Clones linked to disease, bearing a CD8+ phenotype, were relatively rare in peripheral blood. According to the report, clones linked to the disease were significantly enriched in matched synovial fluid samples taken from ankylosing spondylitis patients. Typical of ankylosing spondylitis blood, it appeared, was a TCR beta motif of 7 or 8 highly homologous variants. Earlier studies detected some motif variants in reactive arthritis synovial fluid and blood.

This clonotype has ten or more counts. The antigen is unknown. With V trimmed by 5 bases and J by 4 bases, 5 bases remained unmatched. The CDR3 covers 14 residues. CDR1 is MNHEY and CDR2 is SMNVEV in the germline V gene (reference sequence). Construction of TCR beta libraries was performed using quantitative 5'-RACE with molecular barcodes. TCRdb redid the calling of the 5' RACE reads with MiXCR, one entry per CDR3 protein. The data contain 100,000 to 150,000 distinct CDR3 sequences, approximately 17% of them singletons. The TCR comes from a male donor with ankylosing spondylitis. Sequencing was performed on blood, either unsorted or a sorted T cell fraction (not recorded which). The chain has TRBV27 and TRBJ1-5, with 7 positions matching TRBD1. As DNA, the CDR3 is TGTGCCAGCAGTAGAGAGGGACAGAATCAGCCCCAGCATTTT. This encodes CASSREGQNQPQHF.